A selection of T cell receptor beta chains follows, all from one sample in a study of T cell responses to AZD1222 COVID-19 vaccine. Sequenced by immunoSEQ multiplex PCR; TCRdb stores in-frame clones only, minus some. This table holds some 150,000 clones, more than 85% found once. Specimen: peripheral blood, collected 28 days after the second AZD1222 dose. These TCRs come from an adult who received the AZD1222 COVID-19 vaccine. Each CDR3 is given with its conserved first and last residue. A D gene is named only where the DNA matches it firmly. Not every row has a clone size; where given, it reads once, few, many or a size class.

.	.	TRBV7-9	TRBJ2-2	TGTGCCAGCAGCTTAGTCCCCGCAGGGTGGGGAGGCACCGGGGAGCTGTTTTTT	CASSLVPAGWGGTGELFF
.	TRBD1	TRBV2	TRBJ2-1	TGTGCCAGCAACCCGGGACAGGGATGGGGTGAGCAGTTCTTC	CASNPGQGWGEQFF
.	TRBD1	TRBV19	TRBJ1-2	TGTGCCAGTACGGGACAGCCAGAGACCTATGGCTACACCTTC	CASTGQPETYGYTF
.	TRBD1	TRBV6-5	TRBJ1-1	TGTGCCAGCAGTTACCTCGGACAGGGTGCAACTGAAGCTTTCTTT	CASSYLGQGATEAFF
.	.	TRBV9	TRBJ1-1	TGTGCCAGCAGCGTTCACGGGAACACTGAAGCTTTCTTT	CASSVHGNTEAFF
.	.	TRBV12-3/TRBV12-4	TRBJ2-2	TGTGCCAGCAGCGAACTATACACCGGGGAGCTGTTTTTT	CASSELYTGELFF
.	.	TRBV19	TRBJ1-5	TGTGCCAGTAGTCGTGGGTCGAGCAATCAGCCCCAGCATTTT	CASSRGSSNQPQHF
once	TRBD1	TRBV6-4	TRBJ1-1	TGTGCCAGCAGTGGAGAGGGGGCAGGGGCCCAGAACACTGAAGCTTTCTTT	CASSGEGAGAQNTEAFF
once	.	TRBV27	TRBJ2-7	TGTGCCACCCTGACACAGGGAGACGAGCAGTACTTC	CATLTQGDEQYF
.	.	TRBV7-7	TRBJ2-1	TGTGCCAGCAGCTTAGATTCGGGCTATGAGCAGTTCTTC	CASSLDSGYEQFF
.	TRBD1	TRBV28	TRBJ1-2	TGTGCCAGCAGTTCGGGACAGAACTATGGCTACACCTTC	CASSSGQNYGYTF
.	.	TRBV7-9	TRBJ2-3	TGTGCCAGCAGCTTAGCTGGCAGGGGCGGCACAGATACGCAGTATTTT	CASSLAGRGGTDTQYF
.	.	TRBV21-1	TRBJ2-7	TGTGCCAGCAGCAAAGGATCGGAGCAGTACTTC	CASSKGSEQYF
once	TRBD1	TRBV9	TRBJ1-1	TGTGCCAGCAGCGTAGGGGACAGGCGGTTCAACACTGAAGCTTTCTTT	CASSVGDRRFNTEAFF
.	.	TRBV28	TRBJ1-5	TGTGCCAGCAGCTCGACGCAGGGAGGGGTCAATCAGCCCCAGCATTTT	CASSSTQGGVNQPQHF
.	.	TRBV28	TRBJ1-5	TGTGCCAGCAGTGTACGGGTCCAGGGGAATCAGCCCCAGCATTTT	CASSVRVQGNQPQHF
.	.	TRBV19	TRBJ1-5	TGTGCCAGTAGGGGCCTAACAGGGTTTTCCAATCAGCCCCAGCATTTT	CASRGLTGFSNQPQHF
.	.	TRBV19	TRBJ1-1	TGTGCCAGTAGTCGTCATGCCTCCGGGGTGAACACTGAAGCTTTCTTT	CASSRHASGVNTEAFF
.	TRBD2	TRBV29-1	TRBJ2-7	TGCAGCGCAAGACTAGCGGGAACTTACGAGCAGTACTTC	CSARLAGTYEQYF
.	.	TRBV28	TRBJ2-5	TGTGCCAGCAGTTTAGCAGACGAGCAAGAGACCCAGTACTTC	CASSLADEQETQYF